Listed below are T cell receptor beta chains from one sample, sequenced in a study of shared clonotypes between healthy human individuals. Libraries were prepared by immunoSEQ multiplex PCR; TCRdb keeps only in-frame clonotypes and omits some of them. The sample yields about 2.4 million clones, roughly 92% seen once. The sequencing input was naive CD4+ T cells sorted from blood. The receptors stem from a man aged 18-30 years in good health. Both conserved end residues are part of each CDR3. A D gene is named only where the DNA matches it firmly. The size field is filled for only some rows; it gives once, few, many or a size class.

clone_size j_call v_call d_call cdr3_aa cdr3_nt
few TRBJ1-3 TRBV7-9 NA CASSLQESLHKGNTIYF TGTGCCAGCAGCTTGCAGGAGAGCCTACACAAGGGAAACACCATATATTTT
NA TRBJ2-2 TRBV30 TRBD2 CAWRAIRTSGASTGELFF TGTGCCTGGAGAGCTATCCGGACTAGCGGGGCTTCCACCGGGGAGCTGTTTTTT
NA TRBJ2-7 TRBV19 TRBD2 CASSLAGAGYEQYF TGTGCCAGTAGCCTAGCGGGGGCGGGCTACGAGCAGTACTTC
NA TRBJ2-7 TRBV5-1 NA CASSPPGGDSYEQYF TGCGCCAGCAGCCCGCCGGGGGGCGACTCCTACGAGCAGTACTTC
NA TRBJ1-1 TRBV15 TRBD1 CATVGQGNTEAFF TGTGCCACCGTGGGACAGGGGAACACTGAAGCTTTCTTT
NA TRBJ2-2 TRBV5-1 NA CASSPVVGTGELFF TGCGCCAGCAGCCCGGTGGTGGGGACCGGGGAGCTGTTTTTT
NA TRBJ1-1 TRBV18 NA CASSPPNTGIMNTEAFF TGTGCCAGCTCACCACCCAATACAGGCATCATGAACACTGAAGCTTTCTTT
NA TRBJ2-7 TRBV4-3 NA CASSQGSRGYYEQYF TGCGCCAGCAGCCAAGGAAGTCGCGGCTACTACGAGCAGTACTTC
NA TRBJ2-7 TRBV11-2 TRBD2 CASSSLAGMSYEQYF TGTGCCAGCAGCTCGTTAGCGGGTATGTCCTACGAGCAGTACTTC
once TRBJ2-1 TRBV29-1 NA CSVGTVYNEQFF TGCAGCGTTGGGACGGTCTACAATGAGCAGTTCTTC
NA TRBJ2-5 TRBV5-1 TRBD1 CASSLTGLGETQYF TGCGCCAGCAGCCTGACAGGGCTCGGCGAGACCCAGTACTTC
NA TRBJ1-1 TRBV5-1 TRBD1 CASSLSGQGTEAFF TGCGCCAGCAGCTTGAGTGGACAGGGGACTGAAGCTTTCTTT
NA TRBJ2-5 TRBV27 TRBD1 CASSLSPGQGSLGTQYF TGTGCCAGCAGTCTAAGTCCGGGACAGGGGAGCCTGGGGACCCAGTACTTC
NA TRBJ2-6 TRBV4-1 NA CASSQVGPGELANVLTF TGCGCCAGCAGCCAAGTTGGCCCGGGGGAACTGGCCAACGTCCTGACTTTC
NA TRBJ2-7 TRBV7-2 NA CASSSPGQLNYEQYF TGTGCCAGCAGCTCCCCGGGACAACTAAACTACGAGCAGTACTTC
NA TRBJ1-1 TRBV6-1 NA CASSGRVLNTEAFF TGTGCCAGCAGTGGCAGGGTTTTAAACACTGAAGCTTTCTTT
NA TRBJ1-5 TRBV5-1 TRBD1 CASSLAGTDNQPQHF TGCGCCAGCAGCTTGGCCGGGACAGACAATCAGCCCCAGCATTTT
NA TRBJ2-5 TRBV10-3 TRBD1 CAINPENRGVYQETQYF TGTGCCATCAACCCAGAAAACAGGGGAGTTTACCAAGAGACCCAGTACTTC
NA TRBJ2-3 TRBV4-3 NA CASSLGLTSTDTQYF TGCGCCAGCAGCCTGGGACTGACTAGCACAGATACGCAGTATTTT
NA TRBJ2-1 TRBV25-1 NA CASSTKRSSYNEQFF TGTGCCAGCAGCACCAAGCGGAGCTCCTACAATGAGCAGTTCTTC
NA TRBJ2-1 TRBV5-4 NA CASSLQDGSYNEQFF TGTGCCAGCAGCTTGCAGGACGGATCCTACAATGAGCAGTTCTTC
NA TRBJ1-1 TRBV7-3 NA CASSLTGPTNTEAFF TGTGCCAGCAGCTTAACCGGACCGACGAACACTGAAGCTTTCTTT
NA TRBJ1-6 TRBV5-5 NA CASTRGKGVNSPLHF TGTGCCAGCACCCGGGGTAAGGGGGTTAATTCACCCCTCCACTTT
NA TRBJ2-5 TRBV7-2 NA CASSFPGTQETQYF TGTGCCAGCAGCTTTCCGGGTACCCAAGAGACCCAGTACTTC
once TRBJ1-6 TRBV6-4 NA CASSPGVIGSPLHF TGTGCCAGCAGTCCGGGGGTAATTGGTTCACCCCTCCACTTT
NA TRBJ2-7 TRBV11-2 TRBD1 CASSYLGQLTYEQYF TGTGCCAGCAGCTACTTGGGACAGTTGACCTACGAGCAGTACTTC
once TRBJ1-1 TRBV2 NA CASRDGHSGQAFF TGTGCCAGCAGAGACGGACACTCCGGGCAAGCTTTCTTT